This T cell receptor (beta chain) originates from a study of CD8 T cells in Susac syndrome. V lost 1 base and J 5 bases, leaving 8 bases between the germline ends. The CDR3 has 12 amino acids. The germline V gene has CDR1 SQVTM and CDR2 ANQGSEA. It was with random hexamers that about 0.45 to 1 ug RNA was reverse transcribed. TCRdb called the immunoSEQ multiplex PCR reads again in MiXCR, with one record for every CDR3 protein. The sample yields around 81,000 distinct CDR3 sequences, around 94% seen once. This receptor was obtained from a human donor with Susac syndrome. The gene calls are TRBV29-1 and TRBJ1-1; the D gene is possibly TRBD1 (6 bases). Input material: CD8+ T cells from PBMCs. The CDR3 is CSVEARGTEAFF. CDR3 bases: TGCAGCGTTGAAGCCAGGGGAACTGAAGCTTTCTTT.